This T cell receptor beta chain was identified in a study of blood T cell repertoires in COVID-19. V lost 11 bases and J 3 bases, leaving 13 bases between the germline ends. The CDR3 has 12 residues. TCRdb's copy holds only in-frame clones and misses some; the assay was immunoSEQ multiplex PCR. The sample includes about 260,000 clones, 88% of them seen just once. In regard to this clone: The same CDR3 arises from other DNA sequences in this sample as well.

The sequence derives from a woman in her twenties or thirties with COVID-19, enrolled during active disease. The V and J genes are TRBV12-3 or TRBV12-4 and TRBJ1-1, with unresolved D. Sequenced material: peripheral blood. In DNA form, the CDR3 reads TGTGCCTCTAGGACGGGGTACACTGAAGCTTTCTTT. Its translation is CASRTGYTEAFF.